This T cell receptor (beta chain) was sequenced during a study of blood T cell repertoires in COVID-19. Study at large: The United States, Italy and Spain were the sources of the acute and convalescent COVID-19 samples.

In the original analysis: By means of reference gene primer amplification, nucleated cell counts were estimated. TCRdb's table, derived via immunoSEQ multiplex PCR, lists solely in-frame clones and lacks some. Clonal size and the V and J genes are those of that table, whereas D and trimming came from the DNA. The table lists about 160,000 clones, approximately 85% of them singletons. This clone was observed a single time. Trimming left V 0 bases short and J 2 bases short, with 10 bases between. The CDR3 covers 14 residues. Germline V gene sequence: CDR1 GTSNPN, CDR2 SVGIG (reference sequence). The gene calls are TRBV30 and TRBJ1-1; D ambiguous. The receptor's source is a man between 60 and 75 years old who had recovered from COVID-19. The specimen was peripheral blood. As DNA, the CDR3 is TGTGCCTGGAGTGTTTCGGGATTCAACACTGAAGCTTTCTTT. It specifies CAWSVSGFNTEAFF.